The clone carrying this T cell receptor (beta chain) was found many times. The data derive from a study of T-cell reconstitution after alpha-beta-depleted transplantation in children. It was with unique molecular identifiers that the TCRbeta library was prepared. TCRdb reanalysed the PCR reads using MiXCR and keeps one entry per CDR3 protein. The sample gives fewer than 550,000 distinct CDR3 sequences, approximately 11% of which show up once; 5% to 6.5% is in the top ten. The sequence derives from a human donor who donated a stem cell graft to a child with acute myeloid leukemia. The sample was PBMCs from the stem cell graft donor, taken from the stem cell graft.

CDR3 DNA: TGTGCCAGCAGCCTAGGGACTAGCGGGGTCTACGAGCAGTACTTC. This sequence encodes CASSLGTSGVYEQYF. This chain joins TRBV7-2 and TRBJ2-7, with TRBD2 matching 13 bases. The CDR3 extends over 15 amino acids. Germline V gives CDR1 SGHTA, CDR2 FQGNSA. Trimming took 5 bases from V and 3 from J; bases not matched to a gene: 4.